Listed below are T cell receptor beta chains from one sample, sequenced in a study of CXCR3-negative and CXCR3-positive naive CD8 T cells. TCRdb re-called the 5' RACE reads and catalogs CDR3 proteins one per entry, DNA excluded. The sample totals approximately 130,000 distinct CDR3 sequences. Sequenced input: naive CXCR3+ CD8+ T cells from blood. The receptors originated from a human donor in good health. Some clones in this sample may be carry-over from other donors' samples. Each CDR3 is given with its conserved first and last residue. Each record gives: J gene, V gene, CDR3 protein.

j_call: TRBJ2-5; v_call: TRBV2; cdr3_aa: CASSGGQGIQETQYF
j_call: TRBJ2-7; v_call: TRBV19; cdr3_aa: CASSPGTFYEQYF
j_call: TRBJ2-5; v_call: TRBV13; cdr3_aa: CASSTGGPGETQYF
j_call: TRBJ1-3; v_call: TRBV4-3; cdr3_aa: CASSQDRKDQFGNTIYF
j_call: TRBJ2-1; v_call: TRBV5-5; cdr3_aa: CASSPGTVYNEQFF
j_call: TRBJ2-7; v_call: TRBV24-1; cdr3_aa: CATSGGPTYEQYF
j_call: TRBJ2-7; v_call: TRBV28; cdr3_aa: CASRNLAPRLNSYEQYF
j_call: TRBJ2-3; v_call: TRBV11-3; cdr3_aa: CASSPWTSGTSTDTQYF
j_call: TRBJ2-3; v_call: TRBV27; cdr3_aa: CASSLILAGVLDTQYF
j_call: TRBJ2-7; v_call: TRBV9; cdr3_aa: CASSVGGGIDYEQYF
j_call: TRBJ1-1; v_call: TRBV21-1; cdr3_aa: CASSKGWDRERNSLARGTEAFF
j_call: TRBJ2-3; v_call: TRBV19; cdr3_aa: CASSIWTGFSDTQYF
j_call: TRBJ2-1; v_call: TRBV5-1; cdr3_aa: CASSEPGTGVLEQFF
j_call: TRBJ2-7; v_call: TRBV11-2; cdr3_aa: CASTWTSVSYEQYF
j_call: TRBJ1-2; v_call: TRBV5-1; cdr3_aa: CASSSRTGEQDGYTF
j_call: TRBJ2-5; v_call: TRBV21-1; cdr3_aa: CASSECQETQYF
j_call: TRBJ2-5; v_call: TRBV28; cdr3_aa: CASSSPGQGQETQYF
j_call: TRBJ2-7; v_call: TRBV20-1; cdr3_aa: CSARDGAGQLSYEQYF
j_call: TRBJ1-2; v_call: TRBV30; cdr3_aa: CAWSVGTYYGYTF
j_call: TRBJ1-1; v_call: TRBV7-2; cdr3_aa: CASSPPRDLNTEAFF
j_call: TRBJ2-5; v_call: TRBV29-1; cdr3_aa: CSVGLAGGGETQYF
j_call: TRBJ2-2; v_call: TRBV11-3; cdr3_aa: CASSPNLDRVMIGELFF
j_call: TRBJ2-3; v_call: TRBV4-3; cdr3_aa: CASSQGPEVEQYF
j_call: TRBJ2-1; v_call: TRBV20-1; cdr3_aa: CSAKWETSGRVFYYNEQFF
j_call: TRBJ2-1; v_call: TRBV7-8; cdr3_aa: CASSLGQGSGEQFF
j_call: TRBJ2-1; v_call: TRBV7-3; cdr3_aa: CASSLGATGYNEQFF
j_call: TRBJ2-7; v_call: TRBV7-9; cdr3_aa: CASSLSSGVWEQYF
j_call: TRBJ2-7; v_call: TRBV12-3/TRBV12-4; cdr3_aa: CASSWTGGPPWDSYEQYF
j_call: TRBJ2-3; v_call: TRBV12-3/TRBV12-4; cdr3_aa: CASSPRGTSGNPSTDTQYF
j_call: TRBJ2-3; v_call: TRBV20-1; cdr3_aa: CSARPTSRPYTQYF
j_call: TRBJ2-7; v_call: TRBV4-1; cdr3_aa: CASSQTPNDGAYEQYF
j_call: TRBJ2-7; v_call: TRBV4-2; cdr3_aa: CASSHASGSFSYEQYF
j_call: TRBJ2-1; v_call: TRBV7-9; cdr3_aa: CASRWDLSNEQFF
j_call: TRBJ2-1; v_call: TRBV29-1; cdr3_aa: CVSSATKNNEQFF
j_call: TRBJ1-1; v_call: TRBV29-1; cdr3_aa: CSVRGLTRDSIGEAFF
j_call: TRBJ2-5; v_call: TRBV9; cdr3_aa: CASSPQGIVGETQYF
j_call: TRBJ2-7; v_call: TRBV27; cdr3_aa: CASSRGLFYEQYF
j_call: TRBJ2-2; v_call: TRBV28; cdr3_aa: CASNPRDSQDTGELFF
j_call: TRBJ2-3; v_call: TRBV6-2/TRBV6-3; cdr3_aa: CASSYVAGVTDTQYF
j_call: TRBJ2-5; v_call: TRBV25-1; cdr3_aa: CASSEGRGWETQYF
j_call: TRBJ2-7; v_call: TRBV21-1; cdr3_aa: CASSPKAVKSLYEQYF
j_call: TRBJ1-2; v_call: TRBV5-1; cdr3_aa: CASSWPATDSPANYGYTF
j_call: TRBJ2-1; v_call: TRBV12-3/TRBV12-4; cdr3_aa: CASTSAGLGNEQFF
j_call: TRBJ1-2; v_call: TRBV27; cdr3_aa: CASSPSDLANYGYTF
j_call: TRBJ2-5; v_call: TRBV29-1; cdr3_aa: CSVVLGAGETQYF
j_call: TRBJ2-2; v_call: TRBV29-1; cdr3_aa: CSVEIVAGELFF
j_call: TRBJ1-2; v_call: TRBV29-1; cdr3_aa: CSVEAGTQKGYTF
j_call: TRBJ2-7; v_call: TRBV6-5; cdr3_aa: CASMGGEGGHEQYF
j_call: TRBJ2-1; v_call: TRBV4-3; cdr3_aa: CASSQGQPSDEQFF
j_call: TRBJ1-2; v_call: TRBV5-1; cdr3_aa: CASSLVRGADYGYTF
j_call: TRBJ2-5; v_call: TRBV4-3; cdr3_aa: CASSQVYGQETQYF
j_call: TRBJ2-1; v_call: TRBV24-1; cdr3_aa: CATSDLGGSSYNEQFF
j_call: TRBJ2-7; v_call: TRBV20-1; cdr3_aa: CSASRQLVYEQYF
j_call: TRBJ1-2; v_call: TRBV9; cdr3_aa: CASSVVPGGGLEGYTF
j_call: TRBJ1-3; v_call: TRBV28; cdr3_aa: CASSTGTYANARYF
j_call: TRBJ2-7; v_call: TRBV7-9; cdr3_aa: CASVLAGGDYEQYF
j_call: TRBJ2-1; v_call: TRBV21-1; cdr3_aa: CASSKGRGRWDEQFF